A selection of T cell receptor beta chains follows, all from one sample in a study of blood T cells in healthy people across ages. TCRdb re-derived calls from the 5' RACE reads in MiXCR, one entry per CDR3 protein. The table has 1.5 million to 1.9 million distinct CDR3 sequences, 35% to 45% seen once; the top ten hold just over 4%. The sample taken for sequencing was blood. The receptors were gathered from a woman in her late teens or twenties in good health. Each CDR3 is given with its conserved first and last residue. D genes are given only for firm matches. A row's size may be missing; if present it is once, few, many or a size class.

clone_size	j_call	v_call	d_call	cdr3_nt	cdr3_aa
NA	TRBJ2-7	TRBV20-1	TRBD2	TGCAGTGCTAGGGGACCAGCGGGAGGTCCCTCCTACGAGCAGTACTTC	CSARGPAGGPSYEQYF
NA	TRBJ2-1	TRBV18	TRBD2	TGTGCCAGCTCACTCCGGGTAGCGGGAAGAACAAGCTCCTACAATGAGCAGTTCTTC	CASSLRVAGRTSSYNEQFF
few	TRBJ1-1	TRBV18	NA	TGTGCCAGCTCACCACCGTATGGCTCGACTGAAGCTTTCTTT	CASSPPYGSTEAFF
few	TRBJ2-4	TRBV7-2	TRBD1	TGTGCCAGCAGCTTAGAGCCCGGACAGGGGTCGAACATTCAGTACTTC	CASSLEPGQGSNIQYF
NA	TRBJ1-6	TRBV11-2	NA	TGTGCCAGCAGCTGGGCGGGTTATAATTCACCCCTCCACTTT	CASSWAGYNSPLHF
NA	TRBJ2-2	TRBV11-2	TRBD2	TGTGCCTCACTAGCGCGACAGAACACCGGGGAGCTGTTTTTT	CASLARQNTGELFF
many	TRBJ2-3	TRBV5-1	NA	TGCGCCAGCAGCTTGGGTGACAGAACAGATACGCAGTATTTT	CASSLGDRTDTQYF
NA	TRBJ2-5	TRBV20-1	TRBD2	TGCAGTGCTCTGACTAGCGGGGGGAAGACCCAGTACTTC	CSALTSGGKTQYF
NA	TRBJ2-7	TRBV11-2	NA	TGTGCCAGCAGCTTAGTGGAAGGGGAATACGAGCAGTACTTC	CASSLVEGEYEQYF
NA	TRBJ2-4	TRBV20-1	TRBD2	TGCAGTGCCAGTCCCTCGGGGGGGCTCTTGAACATTCAGTACTTC	CSASPSGGLLNIQYF
NA	TRBJ1-6	TRBV6-1	NA	TGTGCCAGCAGTGAGGCGGACCTCGGTAATTCACCCCTCCACTTT	CASSEADLGNSPLHF
few	TRBJ2-3	TRBV28	NA	TGTGCCACCGCAGAGGGAGTCCTGATTCGAGCAGATACGCAGTATTTT	CATAEGVLIRADTQYF
NA	TRBJ1-6	TRBV20-1	NA	TGCAGTGCACGAAAGCGGGGAAGTAATTCACCCCTCCACTTT	CSARKRGSNSPLHF
NA	TRBJ1-4	TRBV28	NA	TGTGCCAGCAGTTTAGACACAGAAAAACTGTTTTTT	CASSLDTEKLFF
few	TRBJ2-1	TRBV6-2/TRBV6-3	NA	TGTGCCAGCAGGCTAACAACAGGGTTCAATGAGCAGTTCTTC	CASRLTTGFNEQFF
NA	TRBJ2-1	TRBV29-1	NA	TGCAGCTGCTTGGGGGTGAGGGCCTTTATAGATGAGCAGTTCTTC	CSCLGVRAFIDEQFF
NA	TRBJ1-4	TRBV4-1	NA	TGCGCCAGCGAAGGAGGGAGAGGGGAAAAACTGTTTTTT	CASEGGRGEKLFF
many	TRBJ2-1	TRBV6-6	NA	TGTGCCAGCAGTCGCCCGGGACACCTTTCCAATGAGCAGTTCTTC	CASSRPGHLSNEQFF
NA	TRBJ2-7	TRBV28	TRBD2	TGTGCCAGCAGTTTCATCGGGAGGAGAGACGAGCAGTACTTC	CASSFIGRRDEQYF
NA	TRBJ1-2	TRBV7-2	TRBD1	TGTGCCAGCAGCACGGGACAGTTCTATGGCTACACCTTC	CASSTGQFYGYTF
NA	TRBJ2-3	TRBV20-1	TRBD2	TGCAGTGCTAGAGGCCTTGGACTAGCGGGAGGTCCAGATACGCAGTATTTT	CSARGLGLAGGPDTQYF
many	TRBJ2-1	TRBV7-2	NA	TGTGCCAGCAGCACAACCCCTGGTAGAAACAATGAGCAGTTCTTC	CASSTTPGRNNEQFF
few	TRBJ2-7	TRBV4-1	NA	TGCGCCAGCACCCTGGGTCAGGGGGGCTTCTACGAGCAGTACTTC	CASTLGQGGFYEQYF
few	TRBJ2-5	TRBV29-1	NA	TGCAGCGTCGCGGGACAATACCAAGAGACCCAGTACTTC	CSVAGQYQETQYF
NA	TRBJ2-3	TRBV13	NA	TGTGCCAGCAGCACCCTCGATGGGGATACGCAGTATTTT	CASSTLDGDTQYF
NA	TRBJ2-1	TRBV7-9	NA	TGTGCCAGCAAAAATCGACAAGGCTCCCCCGTTAATGAGCAGTTCTTC	CASKNRQGSPVNEQFF
few	TRBJ2-1	TRBV7-7	NA	TGTGCTAGCAGCTTACGGACAGACTCCTACAATGAGCAGTTCTTC	CASSLRTDSYNEQFF
NA	TRBJ2-7	TRBV20-1	TRBD2	TGCAGTGCTAGAGAAGGGACTAGCGCGAGCTCCTACGAGCAGTACTTC	CSAREGTSASSYEQYF